The entry that follows covers one T cell receptor beta chain sequence. Extracted RNA was reverse transcribed into cDNA, the sequencing template. Assay used: immunoSEQ multiplex PCR; TCRdb lists only in-frame clones, some missing. Among 150,000 to 160,000 clones listed, around half were seen once. The V end was cut by 2 bases, the J end by 5 bases, with 6 bases between. This CDR3 region has 13 residues. Germline-derived CDR1 and CDR2 are ENHRY and SYGVKD. This sample was included in a study of CD8+ T cells in alopecia areata. This receptor was obtained from a human donor with alopecia areata. The sequencing used CD8+ T cells sorted from blood, collected at week 0. The chain combines TRBV10-3 with TRBJ2-2; D possibly corresponds to TRBD2 (6 bases). CDR3 coding DNA: TGTGCCATCAGTGAGCGGGGGACCGGGGAGCTGTTTTTT. Translating it yields CAISERGTGELFF.